Listed below are T cell receptor beta chains from one sample, sequenced in a study of circulating and synovial CD4+ cells in juvenile arthritis. Sequenced by immunoSEQ multiplex PCR; TCRdb stores in-frame clones only, minus some. The repertoire consists of 30,000 to 40,000 clones, with more than 90% occurring once and the leading ten covering 0.68%. Sequencing was done on a sample of CD4+ T cells from blood. The receptors here all came from a human donor with juvenile idiopathic arthritis. CDR3s include the opening cysteine and the closing phenylalanine or tryptophan. A D gene is named only where the DNA matches it firmly. Some rows mark clone size as missing; the rest say once, few, many or name a class of expanded clone.

v_gene	len	j_gene	abundance	d_gene	CDR3aa	CDR3nt
TRBV15	15	TRBJ1-2	.	.	CATSRDLSGSIGYTF	TGTGCCACCAGCAGAGATCTATCCGGGAGCATAGGCTACACCTTC
TRBV9	15	TRBJ2-1	.	TRBD2	CASSVDILGRGEQFF	TGTGCCAGCAGCGTAGACATTTTGGGGCGGGGGGAGCAGTTCTTC
TRBV18	14	TRBJ1-5	.	.	CASSPLASNQPQHF	TGTGCCAGCTCACCACTCGCGAGCAATCAGCCCCAGCATTTT
TRBV9	21	TRBJ2-3	.	TRBD2	CASSVAPLPRALATSTDTQYF	TGTGCCAGCAGCGTAGCCCCCCTGCCCCGAGCACTAGCGACAAGCACAGATACGCAGTATTTT
TRBV19	16	TRBJ2-2	.	TRBD1	CASRTGGRMNTGELFF	TGTGCCAGCAGAACAGGGGGCAGGATGAACACCGGGGAGCTGTTTTTT
TRBV1	13	TRBJ2-7	.	.	CTSSQDPPTEQYF	TGCACCAGCAGCCAAGATCCCCCTACCGAGCAGTACTTC
TRBV6-1	17	TRBJ2-5	.	TRBD1	CASSEKTGTVPGETQYF	TGTGCCAGCAGTGAGAAGACCGGGACAGTACCGGGGGAGACCCAGTACTTC
TRBV7-2	14	TRBJ2-7	.	.	CASSTGHFNYEQYF	TGTGCCAGCAGCACCGGACACTTCAACTACGAGCAGTACTTC
TRBV5-8	15	TRBJ1-5	.	TRBD1	CATEGRDRVNQPQHF	TGTGCCACCGAGGGCCGGGACAGGGTAAATCAGCCCCAGCATTTT
TRBV6-4	14	TRBJ2-7	.	.	CASSDSGGSREQYF	TGTGCCAGCAGTGACTCGGGGGGATCTAGGGAGCAGTACTTC
TRBV19	18	TRBJ2-3	.	TRBD2	CASSGDQRLAGYTDTQYF	TGTGCCAGTAGTGGGGACCAGAGACTAGCGGGATACACAGATACGCAGTATTTT
TRBV28	18	TRBJ2-7	.	TRBD2	CASSVTSGRASSSYEQYF	TGTGCCAGCAGCGTGACTAGCGGGAGAGCTAGCAGCTCCTACGAGCAGTACTTC
TRBV6-1	16	TRBJ2-3	few	.	CASSEGRTAVADTQYF	TGTGCCAGCAGTGAGGGCCGGACAGCTGTGGCAGATACGCAGTATTTT
TRBV11-2	13	TRBJ1-1	once	.	CASSLVSYTEAFF	TGTGCCAGCAGCTTAGTTAGTTACACTGAAGCTTTCTTT
TRBV7-2	17	TRBJ2-7	once	.	CASSLKTYGQITYEQYF	TGTGCCAGCAGCTTAAAAACGTACGGACAGATAACCTACGAGCAGTACTTC
TRBV9	13	TRBJ2-5	.	TRBD1	CASSGDSKETQYF	TGTGCCAGCAGCGGGGACAGTAAAGAGACCCAGTACTTC
TRBV30	14	TRBJ2-6	.	.	CAWSLLSGANVLTF	TGTGCCTGGAGCCTCCTCTCTGGGGCCAACGTCCTGACTTTC
TRBV9	12	TRBJ1-2	.	.	CASSKRTEDYTF	TGTGCCAGCAGCAAAAGGACGGAGGACTACACCTTC
TRBV6-1	10	TRBJ2-7	.	.	CASSAYEQYF	TGTGCCAGCAGTGCATACGAGCAGTACTTC
TRBV6-1	14	TRBJ2-7	.	TRBD2	CASSGSGGAAEQYF	TGTGCCAGCAGTGGTAGCGGGGGGGCCGCGGAGCAGTACTTC
TRBV7-2	14	TRBJ2-1	.	.	CASSLGLDYNEQFF	TGTGCCAGCAGCCTCGGACTGGATTACAATGAGCAGTTCTTC
TRBV7-8	15	TRBJ2-5	.	.	CASSLDLATKETQYF	TGTGCCAGCAGCTTAGATCTGGCTACTAAAGAGACCCAGTACTTC
TRBV7-9	12	TRBJ2-1	.	.	CASSLDNNEQFF	TGTGCCAGCAGCTTAGACAACAATGAGCAGTTCTTC
TRBV4-2	14	TRBJ2-6	.	.	CASSQGRGDGVLTF	TGTGCCAGCAGCCAGGGGAGGGGGGATGGCGTCCTGACTTTC
TRBV6-1	17	TRBJ1-2	.	TRBD1	CASSEDHRGRDHYGYTF	TGTGCCAGCAGTGAAGATCACAGGGGGCGCGACCACTATGGCTACACCTTC
TRBV4-2	14	TRBJ2-7	.	TRBD1	CASSQAPGGYEQYF	TGTGCCAGCAGCCAAGCGCCAGGGGGCTACGAGCAGTACTTC
TRBV11-3	16	TRBJ1-6	once	TRBD1	CASSPPGDRAHSPLHF	TGTGCCAGCAGCCCCCCAGGGGACAGGGCTCATTCACCCCTCCACTTT
TRBV6-5	13	TRBJ1-2	once	.	CASSWRGHYGYTF	TGTGCCAGCAGTTGGCGGGGCCACTATGGCTACACCTTC
TRBV9	15	TRBJ1-1	.	.	CASSGHLRGVTEAFF	TGTGCCAGCAGCGGTCATCTACGGGGAGTGACTGAAGCTTTCTTT
TRBV29-1	13	TRBJ1-4	.	.	CSASGMNFEKLFF	TGCAGCGCCTCAGGGATGAACTTTGAAAAACTGTTTTTT
TRBV18	13	TRBJ2-7	.	TRBD1	CASSYRDSHEQYF	TGTGCCAGCTCATACCGGGACAGCCACGAGCAGTACTTC
TRBV19	14	TRBJ2-3	.	TRBD1	CASRRTGTLDTQYF	TGTGCCAGTAGGAGGACAGGGACGCTAGATACGCAGTATTTT
TRBV5-1	16	TRBJ2-1	.	TRBD2	CASSFIAGGPYNEQFF	TGCGCCAGCAGCTTTATAGCGGGGGGCCCTTACAATGAGCAGTTCTTC
TRBV19	17	TRBJ2-1	once	TRBD2	CARAGLAGVVSYNEQFF	TGTGCCAGGGCGGGACTAGCGGGAGTTGTTTCCTACAATGAGCAGTTCTTC
TRBV14	14	TRBJ2-3	.	.	CASSQALPRGPQYF	TGTGCCAGCAGCCAAGCATTACCTCGGGGTCCGCAGTATTTT
TRBV30	13	TRBJ1-3	.	.	CAWRGGSGNTIYF	TGTGCCTGGAGAGGGGGAAGTGGAAACACCATATATTTT
TRBV29-1	14	TRBJ1-1	.	.	CSVDPGGGWTEAFF	TGCAGCGTTGACCCCGGGGGGGGCTGGACTGAAGCTTTCTTT
TRBV11-3	16	TRBJ2-1	.	TRBD2	CASSLALSSGMAEQFF	TGTGCCAGCAGCTTAGCTCTCTCTAGCGGGATGGCTGAGCAGTTCTTC
TRBV5-1	15	TRBJ1-3	.	.	CASSPLDSSGNTIYF	TGCGCCAGCAGCCCTCTTGACAGTTCTGGAAACACCATATATTTT
TRBV5-6	16	TRBJ1-5	.	TRBD1	CASSLSTGAFNQPQHF	TGTGCCAGCAGCCTATCGACAGGGGCCTTCAATCAGCCCCAGCATTTT
TRBV5-6	14	TRBJ2-5	.	.	CASSLSKAQETQYF	TGTGCCAGCAGCTTGAGTAAAGCTCAAGAGACCCAGTACTTC
TRBV29-1	12	TRBJ2-4	.	TRBD2	CSVGTSGNIQYF	TGCAGCGTTGGTACTAGCGGAAACATTCAGTACTTC
TRBV29-1	13	TRBJ2-5	.	.	CSVEVPSQETQYF	TGCAGCGTTGAAGTGCCCAGTCAAGAGACCCAGTACTTC
TRBV19	15	TRBJ1-1	.	TRBD1	CASSKDRAVETEAFF	TGTGCCAGTAGTAAGGACAGGGCCGTCGAGACTGAAGCTTTCTTT
TRBV18	16	TRBJ2-5	.	.	CASSPFFRQTQETQYF	TGTGCCAGCTCACCATTTTTCAGACAGACCCAAGAGACCCAGTACTTC
TRBV2	15	TRBJ2-3	.	TRBD2	CASRGAGGTTDTQYF	TGTGCCAGCAGGGGAGCGGGAGGAACCACAGATACGCAGTATTTT
TRBV9	15	TRBJ2-1	once	.	CASSVDPELYNEQFF	TGTGCCAGCAGCGTAGATCCTGAGCTTTACAATGAGCAGTTCTTC
TRBV4-3	20	TRBJ2-1	.	TRBD2	CASSSNFPLSLAGDYNEQFF	TGCGCCAGCAGCTCGAATTTCCCCCTATCTCTAGCGGGGGACTACAATGAGCAGTTCTTC
TRBV21-1	15	TRBJ1-4	.	.	CASRQRWGGKGKLFF	TGTGCCAGCAGACAAAGGTGGGGGGGAAAGGGAAAACTGTTTTTT
TRBV6-5	16	TRBJ2-5	.	TRBD2	CASSYALAGVGETQYF	TGTGCCAGCAGTTACGCACTAGCGGGAGTTGGGGAGACCCAGTACTTC
TRBV7-6	17	TRBJ1-4	.	.	CASSLEFRGATNEKLFF	TGTGCCAGCAGCTTAGAGTTCCGGGGGGCAACTAATGAAAAACTGTTTTTT
TRBV4-2	16	TRBJ2-7	.	TRBD2	CASSQEGIAGHYEQYF	TGTGCCAGCAGCCAAGAGGGGATAGCGGGGCACTACGAGCAGTACTTC
TRBV7-9	14	TRBJ2-1	.	TRBD2	CASSFRGGYNEQFF	TGTGCCAGCAGCTTCCGGGGGGGGTACAATGAGCAGTTCTTC
TRBV4-1	13	TRBJ2-3	.	.	CASSQDTGDTQYF	TGCGCCAGCAGCCAAGATACGGGGGATACGCAGTATTTT